The rows below give T cell receptor beta chains drawn from one sample of a study of T cell changes during pregnancy in multiple sclerosis. Produced via immunoSEQ multiplex PCR; TCRdb's table is partial and in-frame only. The sample includes almost 35,000 clones, under 90% of them seen just once. The input for sequencing was CD8+ T cells from peripheral blood mononuclear cells, taken after pregnancy. These receptors came from a female donor with multiple sclerosis, enrolled in a pregnancy study. Both conserved end residues are part of each CDR3. A D gene is named only where the DNA matches it firmly. Part of the rows lack a size; the others show once, few, many or a class for expanded clones.

j_call,clone_size,v_call,d_call,cdr3_length,cdr3_nt,cdr3_aa
TRBJ2-7,.,TRBV7-2,TRBD1,14,TGTGCCAGCCTCCCGGGGGACAGGGCCTACGAGCAGTACTTC,CASLPGDRAYEQYF
TRBJ2-3,.,TRBV9,TRBD2,21,TGTGCCAGCAGCGGCCACGGGGGTCTGGCTAGCGGGGGGGCCAGCACAGATACGCAGTATTTT,CASSGHGGLASGGASTDTQYF
TRBJ2-3,many,TRBV6-4,TRBD2,19,TGTGCCAGCAGTGACTCAGCGACTAGCGGGGGGTCAAGCACAGATACGCAGTATTTT,CASSDSATSGGSSTDTQYF
TRBJ1-5,.,TRBV19,TRBD1,16,TGTGCCAGTAGTATACAGACAGGGTGGGGGGATCAGCCCCAGCATTTT,CASSIQTGWGDQPQHF
TRBJ2-7,.,TRBV15,TRBD1,15,TGTGCCACCAGCAGCCGGGACAGGAGCCCCTACGAGCAGTACTTC,CATSSRDRSPYEQYF
TRBJ1-2,.,TRBV4-1,.,15,TGCGCCAGCAGCAAAGATCTGGGCCCAGGCCGGGGCTACACCTTC,CASSKDLGPGRGYTF
TRBJ1-1,many,TRBV19,.,13,TGTGCCAGTAGTTTTGGGAGGTACACTGAAGCTTTCTTT,CASSFGRYTEAFF
TRBJ1-1,.,TRBV19,TRBD1,15,TGTGCCAGTAGTATAGCCGGACAGGGATACACTGAAGCTTTCTTT,CASSIAGQGYTEAFF
TRBJ2-7,once,TRBV5-1,.,15,TGCGCCAGCAGCTTGCGAGCCGCCGGGGGCTACGAGCAGTACTTC,CASSLRAAGGYEQYF
TRBJ2-7,.,TRBV19,.,14,TGTGCCAGTAGTAGCTTCGCGGGGCCCTACGAGCAGTACTTC,CASSSFAGPYEQYF
TRBJ2-7,.,TRBV10-3,.,14,TGTGCCAGCAGTTACTCCCAGGGTCGGTCCGAGCAGTACTTC,CASSYSQGRSEQYF
TRBJ2-7,.,TRBV4-1,.,15,TGCGCCAGCAGCCAAGCCCGAGGCAGCCTTTACGAGCAGTACTTC,CASSQARGSLYEQYF
TRBJ2-7,.,TRBV7-9,TRBD2,13,TGTGCCAGCCGGGCGGGGGGGTCCTACGAGCAGTACTTC,CASRAGGSYEQYF
TRBJ2-3,.,TRBV6-5,TRBD2,15,TGTGCCAGCAGCAGACTAGCGGGGGTTTATGATACGCAGTATTTT,CASSRLAGVYDTQYF
TRBJ1-1,once,TRBV11-3,.,14,TGTGCCAGCAGCTCGCGGACGGGAACTGGCCGAGCTTTCTTT,CASSSRTGTGRAFF
TRBJ1-1,once,TRBV19,TRBD1,17,TGTGCCAGTACCTACAACGTCCAACAGGGGATGAACACTGAAGCTTTCTTT,CASTYNVQQGMNTEAFF
TRBJ1-2,.,TRBV2,.,15,TGTGCCAGCAGAAGGTCCGCGGACAGACTCTATGGCTACACCTTC,CASRRSADRLYGYTF
TRBJ2-5,.,TRBV9,.,15,TGTGCCAGCAGCGCGGCAGGAATTAAGCAAGAGACCCAGTACTTC,CASSAAGIKQETQYF
TRBJ2-5,.,TRBV28,.,14,TGTGCCAGCAGTTTCCGGGGGTACCAAGAGACCCAGTACTTC,CASSFRGYQETQYF
TRBJ1-5,.,TRBV30,TRBD1,15,TGTGCCTGGACCCCGGGACAGTCAAACAATCAGCCCCAGCATTTT,CAWTPGQSNNQPQHF
TRBJ1-1,medium-sized,TRBV7-3,.,13,TGTGCCAGCAGCTTCGGGTACCTCACTGAAGCTTTCTTT,CASSFGYLTEAFF
TRBJ2-6,medium-sized,TRBV2,.,13,TGTGCCAGCAGGCAGGCTGGGGCCAACGTCCTGACTTTC,CASRQAGANVLTF
TRBJ2-7,.,TRBV7-9,.,12,TGTGCCAGCAGCGCCCCAGCGGGCGAGCAGTACTTC,CASSAPAGEQYF
TRBJ2-7,.,TRBV9,.,15,TGTGCCAGCAGCGTAGAAGGAGAAAAGAACTACGAGCAGTACTTC,CASSVEGEKNYEQYF
TRBJ2-7,.,TRBV19,.,12,TGTGCCAGTGGCCTCGGCGGTTACGAGCAGTACTTC,CASGLGGYEQYF
TRBJ1-1,.,TRBV10-3,TRBD1,16,TGTGCCATCAGTGAGTGGGACAGGGGCGAGGACACTGAAGCTTTCTTT,CAISEWDRGEDTEAFF
TRBJ1-1,.,TRBV7-9,TRBD1,13,TGTGCCAGCAGCTCGCGTGACAGGGACCAAGCTTTCTTT,CASSSRDRDQAFF